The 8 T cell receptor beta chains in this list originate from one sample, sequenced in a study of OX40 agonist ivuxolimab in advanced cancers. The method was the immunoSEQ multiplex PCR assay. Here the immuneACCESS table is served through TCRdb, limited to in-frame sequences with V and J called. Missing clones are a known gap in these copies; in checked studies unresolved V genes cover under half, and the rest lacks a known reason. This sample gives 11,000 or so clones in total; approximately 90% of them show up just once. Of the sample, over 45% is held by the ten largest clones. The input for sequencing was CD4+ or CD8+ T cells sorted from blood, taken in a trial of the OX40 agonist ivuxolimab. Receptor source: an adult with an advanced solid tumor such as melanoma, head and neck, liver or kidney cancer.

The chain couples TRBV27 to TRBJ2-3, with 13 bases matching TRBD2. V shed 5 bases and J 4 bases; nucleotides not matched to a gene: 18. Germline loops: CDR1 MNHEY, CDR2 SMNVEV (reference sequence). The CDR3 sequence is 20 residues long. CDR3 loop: CASSPPSGLAGWHGSDTQYF. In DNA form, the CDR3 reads TGTGCCAGCAGTCCTCCGTCGGGACTAGCGGGATGGCATGGGTCAGATACGCAGTATTTT.

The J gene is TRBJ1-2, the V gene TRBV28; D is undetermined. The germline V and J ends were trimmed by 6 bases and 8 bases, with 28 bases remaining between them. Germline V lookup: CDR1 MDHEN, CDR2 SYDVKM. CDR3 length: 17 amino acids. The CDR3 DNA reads TGTGCCAGCAGCTACCCCGAGAGCGACTTCGTGGAAAACGGCTACACCTTC. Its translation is CASSYPESDFVENGYTF.

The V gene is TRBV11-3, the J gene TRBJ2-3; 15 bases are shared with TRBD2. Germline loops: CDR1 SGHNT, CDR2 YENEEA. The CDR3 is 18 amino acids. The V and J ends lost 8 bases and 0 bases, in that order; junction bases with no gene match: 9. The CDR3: CASAGTSGRSRSTDTQYF. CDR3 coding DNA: TGTGCCAGCGCCGGGACTAGCGGGAGGAGTAGGAGCACAGATACGCAGTATTTT.

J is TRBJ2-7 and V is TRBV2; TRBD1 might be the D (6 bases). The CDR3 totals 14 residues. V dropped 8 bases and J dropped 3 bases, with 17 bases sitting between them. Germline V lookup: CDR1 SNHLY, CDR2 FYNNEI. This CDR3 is CASQDRSPLYEQYF. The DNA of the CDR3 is TGTGCCAGCCAGGACAGATCTCCCCTCTACGAGCAGTACTTC.

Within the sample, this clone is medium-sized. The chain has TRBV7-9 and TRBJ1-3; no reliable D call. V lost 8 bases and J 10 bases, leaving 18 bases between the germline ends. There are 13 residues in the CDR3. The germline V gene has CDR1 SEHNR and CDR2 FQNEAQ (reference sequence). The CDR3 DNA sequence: TGTGCCAGCGGCGACGGTCTGGAAAGGACCATATATTTT. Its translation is CASGDGLERTIYF. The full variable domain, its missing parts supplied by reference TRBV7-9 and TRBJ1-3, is DTGVSQNPRHKITKRGQNVTFRCDPISEHNRLYWYRQTLGQGPEFLTYFQNEAQLEKSRLLSDRFSAERPKGSFSTLEIQRTEQGDSAMYLCASGDGLERTIYFGEGSWLTVV.

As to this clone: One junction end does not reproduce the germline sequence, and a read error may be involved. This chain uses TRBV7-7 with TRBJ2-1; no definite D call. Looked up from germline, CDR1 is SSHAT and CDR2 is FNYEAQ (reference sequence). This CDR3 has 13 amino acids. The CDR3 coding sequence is TGTGCTAGCAGCTTATCTTCTAGTTGGGAGCAGTTCTTC. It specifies CASSLSSSWEQFF.

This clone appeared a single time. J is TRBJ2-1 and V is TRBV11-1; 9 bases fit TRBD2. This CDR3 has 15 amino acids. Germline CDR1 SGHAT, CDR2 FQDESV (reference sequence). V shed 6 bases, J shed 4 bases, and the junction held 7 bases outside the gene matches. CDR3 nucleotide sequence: TGTGCCAGCAGTCCTCCTAGCGGGGATTACAATGAGCAGTTCTTC. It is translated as CASSPPSGDYNEQFF.

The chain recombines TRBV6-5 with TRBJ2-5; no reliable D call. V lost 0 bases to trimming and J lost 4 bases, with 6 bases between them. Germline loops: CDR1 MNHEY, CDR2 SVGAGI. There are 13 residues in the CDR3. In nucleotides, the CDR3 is TGTGCCAGCAGTTACTCGTTAGGAGAGACCCAGTACTTC. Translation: CASSYSLGETQYF.